The subject of this entry is one T cell receptor beta chain. Its recognized antigen is unknown. No much larger clone is present one base from it, and per-base qualities are unavailable. These data originate in a study of OX40 agonist ivuxolimab in advanced cancers. Concerning the study at large: The costimulatory receptor OX40 (CD134) was targeted by ivuxolimab, a fully human IgG2 agonistic monoclonal antibody. Intravenous ivuxolimab was administered to patients every 2 weeks at six dose levels: 0.01, 0.1, 0.3, 1.5, 3 and 10 mg/kg. Among the roughly 54 dose-escalation patients, approximately 20 had hepatocellular carcinoma, 15 melanoma, 9 renal cell carcinoma and 9 head and neck cancer. In the dose-escalation cohort, 70% to 85% of patients were male, and the mean age was roughly 56 years with a range of roughly 20 to 80. The paper reports the monotherapy dose-escalation portion (N of about 54 patients) of the phase I ivuxolimab trial. Partial responses were achieved by three dose-escalation patients, of whom one had hepatocellular carcinoma and two had cutaneous melanoma. Prior anti-PD-1, anti-PD-L1 or anti-CTLA-4 therapy was permitted, and checkpoint inhibitors had been received by around 40% of dose-escalation patients. The purpose of peripheral TCRbeta sequencing was to test whether ivuxolimab changed TCR sequence diversity and led to clonal T-cell expansion. Study-level results and caveats: The antigen specificity of the peripheral T cells that underwent clonal expansion was not determined. In the 0.1-3.0 mg/kg groups, partial responders were among the patients with the lowest normalized peripheral clonal expansion, particularly in CD8+ T cells. Low levels of normalized T-cell clonal expansion were also shown by some nonresponding patients. At doses of 0.1 to 3.0 mg/kg, clonal expansion of both CD4+ and CD8+ blood T cells was observed from baseline to week 6. After ivuxolimab, CD8+ T cells had more expanded clones than CD4+ T cells on average.

V sheds 5 bases and J sheds 4 bases, leaving 18 bases between their ends. The CDR3 sequence holds 16 residues, the cysteine and phenylalanine included. Only the CDR3 DNA is retained, 48 bases long and in frame from the first base. CDR1 and CDR2 (SGHTA, FQGNSA) derive from the germline V gene. For sequencing of the TCRbeta CDR3 region, genomic DNA was extracted from the sorted cells. The immunoSEQ Assay was used for sequencing of TCRbeta CDR3 regions. TCRdb mirrors the immuneACCESS table, restricted to in-frame sequences. Some clones are absent from its copies; in checked studies, under half trace to an unresolved V gene, and the reason for the others is unknown. Within this sample are fewer than 65,000 clones, with less than 90% of them counted one time only. The biggest ten clones account for around 30% of the sample. Patients with autoimmune disease history or receiving systemic immunosuppression were excluded from the trial. Peripheral blood for TCR sequencing was collected from all dose cohorts at baseline, on cycle 4 day 1, and on cycle 7 day 1. The samples were taken from a phase I, first-in-human, multicenter, open-label dose-escalation trial of ivuxolimab. The trial enrolled adults with locally advanced or metastatic head and neck squamous cell, hepatocellular, melanoma or renal cell carcinoma. Before TCR sequencing, CD4+ and CD8+ T cells were separately sorted from peripheral blood.

This material consisted of CD4+ or CD8+ T cells sorted from blood, taken in a trial of the OX40 agonist ivuxolimab. The sequence derives from an adult with an advanced solid tumor such as melanoma, head and neck, liver or kidney cancer. The receptor chain draws on TRBV7-2 and TRBJ1-5; the D gene is unclear. The CDR3 protein: CASSLGGRGGNQPQHF. The sequenced DNA is TGTGCCAGCAGCCTCGGAGGAAGAGGAGGGAATCAGCCCCAGCATTTT.